Below are 28 T cell receptor beta chains sequenced from a single sample in a study of cytomegalovirus exposure and HLA in healthy donors. PCR employed 60 Vbeta and 13 Jbeta primers. Here immunoSEQ multiplex PCR was the method, and the copy in TCRdb shows in-frame clones only, minus some. The sample records fewer than 100,000 clones, around 78% being singletons. Material: PBMCs. The receptor source for this set is a male donor in good health and CMV-seropositive.

The rearrangement uses TRBV10-3 and TRBJ1-3; D is ambiguous. CDR3 length: 15 amino acids. Germline V gives CDR1 ENHRY, CDR2 SYGVKD. With 2 bases removed from V and 7 bases from J, the gap between germline ends came to 15 bases. Here the CDR3 reads CAISEGSNYPNTIYF. DNA of the CDR3: TGTGCCATCAGTGAGGGCAGTAATTACCCCAACACCATATATTTT.

This clone was detected once. This chain joins TRBV2 and TRBJ1-2; D possibly corresponds to TRBD1 (6 bases). Germline values: CDR1 SNHLY, CDR2 FYNNEI. The CDR3 loop spans 13 amino acids. V dropped 7 bases and J dropped 7 bases, with 16 bases sitting between them. This CDR3 is CASTMDSFSGYTF. CDR3 DNA: TGTGCCAGCACCATGGACAGCTTCTCTGGCTACACCTTC.

The chain links TRBV5-4 to TRBJ1-6; D is possibly TRBD1 (5 bases). The germline CDR1 and CDR2 sequences are SGHNT and YYREEE (reference sequence). V dropped 3 bases and J dropped 5 bases, with 9 bases sitting between them. The CDR3 contains 14 residues. Written as DNA, the CDR3 is TGTGCCAGCAGCTCGGGACTAGATAATTCACCCCTCCACTTT. It is translated as CASSSGLDNSPLHF.

The CDR3: CASSDFNDQPQHF. CDR3 in DNA: TGTGCCAGCAGTGATTTCAATGATCAGCCCCAGCATTTT. The V and J genes are TRBV25-1 and TRBJ1-5; D not certain. The germline gives CDR1 MGHDK, CDR2 SYGVNS. Between the trimmed V and J ends, which lost 3 bases and 5 bases, there was a span of 8 bases. CDR3 length: 13 residues.

The J gene is TRBJ2-7, the V gene TRBV28; 10 nucleotides line up with TRBD2. CDR1 is MDHEN, CDR2 SYDVKM, per germline. This CDR3 spans 16 amino acids. Unmatched junction bases numbered 8, after V lost 6 bases and J lost 0 bases. This CDR3 reads CASRVGTSDSSYEQYF. The CDR3 DNA reads as TGTGCCAGCAGAGTCGGGACTAGCGATAGCTCCTACGAGCAGTACTTC.

This clone occurred once. The V and J genes are TRBV7-3 and TRBJ2-1; TRBD2 agrees at 8 bases. V lost 2 bases, J lost 3 bases, and 0 bases stayed unmatched. The CDR3 covers 14 residues. In germline, CDR1 is SGHTA, CDR2 FQGTGA. The CDR3 loop is CASSLAGGYNEQFF. For the CDR3, the DNA is TGTGCCAGCAGCTTAGCGGGGGGCTACAATGAGCAGTTCTTC.

The chain combines TRBV5-4 with TRBJ1-3, with no clear D. The CDR3 runs 13 residues. V was pared by 4 bases and J by 0 bases, with 5 bases between. Germline V gene data show CDR1 as SGHNT and CDR2 as YYREEE (reference sequence). In nucleotides, the CDR3 is TGTGCCAGCAGCCCGAGCTCTGGAAACACCATATATTTT. The encoded protein is CASSPSSGNTIYF.

Here the CDR3 reads CASSEEGRGGRNEQFF. Written as DNA, the CDR3 is TGTGCCAGCAGTGAAGAGGGGCGGGGGGGCCGTAATGAGCAGTTCTTC. The chain links TRBV2 to TRBJ2-1, with TRBD2 matching over 9 bases. Germline V gene sequence: CDR1 SNHLY, CDR2 FYNNEI. The CDR3 spans 16 residues. V dropped 1 base and J dropped 7; count of bases not matched to a gene: 8.

The chain carries TRBV5-1 and TRBJ2-3; no clear D gene. The germline V gene encodes CDR1 SGHRS and CDR2 YFSETQ. CDR3 length equals 14 residues. V lost 0 bases, J lost 2 bases, and 7 bases lay in between. The CDR3 spells CASSLAGLTDTQYF. The CDR3 bases are TGCGCCAGCAGCTTGGCTGGCCTCACAGATACGCAGTATTTT. The whole variable domain, remainder taken from reference TRBV5-1 and TRBJ2-3, is KAGVTQTPRYLIKTRGQQVTLSCSPISGHRSVSWYQQTPGQGLQFLFEYFSETQRNKGNFPGRFSGRQFSNSRSEMNVSTLELGDSALYLCASSLAGLTDTQYFGPGTRLTVL.

V gene TRBV2 combines with J gene TRBJ2-1; tentatively, D is TRBD2 (7 bases). Germline CDR1 SNHLY, CDR2 FYNNEI. CDR3 length equals 16 residues. The V and J ends lost 7 bases and 7 bases respectively, with 23 bases between them. The CDR3 DNA reads as TGTGCCAGCACCAAAGAAGGGGGGGGCTCGCAAAATGAGCAGTTCTTC. It yields the protein CASTKEGGGSQNEQFF.

The chain joins TRBV7-9 to TRBJ1-1; D remains ambiguous. V was cut by 3 bases and J by 3 bases, with 14 bases left in between. CDR1 and CDR2 from the germline V gene are SEHNR and FQNEAQ (reference sequence). CDR3 size: 15 residues. This CDR3 is CASSFESRRDTEAFF. DNA of the CDR3: TGTGCCAGCAGCTTCGAATCGCGACGGGACACTGAAGCTTTCTTT.

This clone was seen only a few times. This chain links TRBV5-1 with TRBJ1-1; TRBD1 matches at 9 bases. Germline CDR1 SGHRS, CDR2 YFSETQ. J lost 4 bases, V lost 5 bases, and 9 bases had no gene match. The CDR3 sequence is 15 residues long. The CDR3 here is CASRTGQGTTTEAFF. The CDR3, as DNA: TGCGCCAGCAGGACGGGACAGGGTACCACCACTGAAGCTTTCTTT.

In regard to this clone: The junction departs from the called germline gene at one end, perhaps through a read error. This chain links TRBV5-4 with TRBJ2-5, with D possibly being TRBD1 or TRBD2 (7 bases each). Germline CDR1 is SGHNT and CDR2 is YYREEE (reference sequence). The CDR3 contains 14 residues. CDR3 sequence: CASSLGGGPETQYF. The CDR3 DNA reads TGTGCCAGCAGTTTGGGAGGGGGCCCAGAGACCCAGTACTTC.

The chain employs TRBV5-4 and TRBJ2-5, with 11 bases matching TRBD1. Near its end, the DNA agrees better with TRBJ2-7, so the J call may be wrong. The CDR3 totals 14 residues. CDR1 SGHNT and CDR2 YYREEE come from the germline V gene (reference sequence). The CDR3 sequence is CASSWGQGAYEQYF. The CDR3 nucleotides are TGTGCCAGCAGCTGGGGACAGGGGGCCTACGAGCAGTACTTC.

The rearrangement uses TRBV10-2 and TRBJ2-5; 10 bases agree with TRBD2. V dropped 6 bases and J dropped 0; count of bases not matched to a gene: 13. There are 18 residues in the CDR3. The germline CDR1 and CDR2 sequences are WSHSY and SAAADI. The CDR3 sequence: CASRTTSGWGGNQETQYF. In DNA, the CDR3 is TGCGCCAGCAGAACGACTAGCGGGTGGGGTGGTAACCAAGAGACCCAGTACTTC.

The rearrangement links TRBV2 to TRBJ2-1; the D gene is possibly TRBD2 (5 bases). Trimming took 11 bases from V and 6 from J, leaving 14 bases between them. The CDR3 consists of 12 residues. Germline CDR1 reads SNHLY; CDR2 reads FYNNEI. CDR3 sequence: CAGSGDLNEQFF. The CDR3 region has the DNA TGTGCCGGTTCCGGGGATCTCAATGAGCAGTTCTTC.

This chain uses TRBV19 with TRBJ2-7, with D possibly TRBD2 on 5 matching bases. The CDR3 is made up of 12 amino acids. The V and J ends lost 3 bases and 5 bases respectively, with 8 bases between them. From germline, CDR1 is LNHDA and CDR2 SQIVND (reference sequence). CDR3 in DNA: TGTGCCAGTAGTATCCCGGGGAACGAGCAGTACTTC. This translates into CASSIPGNEQYF.

This sequence joins TRBV7-6 and TRBJ2-1; a weak D match, TRBD2 (6 bases). Trimming cost V 5 bases and J 7 bases, with 9 bases left between them. The CDR3 runs 12 residues. CDR1 is SGHVS, CDR2 FNYEAQ, per germline. This CDR3 reads CASSPEGNEQFF. The CDR3 nucleotides are TGTGCCAGCAGCCCGGAGGGGAATGAGCAGTTCTTC.

The gene calls are TRBV7-2 and TRBJ1-6; possible D gene TRBD1, 6 bases. The V gene lost 1 base and the J gene lost 7 bases, with 17 bases spanning the gap. The CDR3 runs to 17 residues. Germline loops: CDR1 SGHTA, CDR2 FQGNSA. The CDR3 DNA sequence: TGTGCCAGCAGCTTAGTGGCCTGGGGGGGGCTCAATTCACCCCTCCACTTT. This sequence encodes CASSLVAWGGLNSPLHF. Variable domain in full (rest from reference TRBV7-2 and TRBJ1-6): GAGVSQSPSNKVTEKGKDVELRCDPISGHTALYWYRQSLGQGLEFLIYFQGNSAPDKSGLPSDRFSAERTGGSVSTLTIQRTQQEDSAVYLCASSLVAWGGLNSPLHFGNGTRLTVT.

This chain uses TRBV7-2 with TRBJ2-2; TRBD2 aligns across 9 bases. The CDR3 spans 14 residues. Germline V CDR1 and CDR2: SGHTA, FQGNSA. The V gene end was trimmed by 6 bases and the J gene end by 5 bases; junction bases not matched to a gene: 4. The CDR3 here is CASSSLAGTGELFF. CDR3 DNA: TGTGCCAGCAGTTCCCTAGCGGGGACCGGGGAGCTGTTTTTT.

This chain uses TRBV14 with TRBJ2-5; TRBD1 matches 11 bases. The CDR3 totals 15 residues. From germline, CDR1 is SGHDN and CDR2 FVKESK. After removal of 5 bases from V and 3 bases from J, the junction contained 5 bases not matched to a gene. The CDR3 is CASSAWDRGKETQYF. CDR3 in DNA: TGTGCCAGCAGCGCCTGGGACAGGGGGAAAGAGACCCAGTACTTC. The entire variable domain, with the rest obtained from reference TRBV14 and TRBJ2-5, is as follows: EAGVTQFPSHSVIEKGQTVTLRCDPISGHDNLYWYRRVMGKEIKFLLHFVKESKQDESGMPNNRFLAERTGGTYSTLKVQPAELEDSGVYFCASSAWDRGKETQYFGPGTRLLVL.

In DNA form, the CDR3 reads TGTGCCAGCAGTTACTTCCTAGCGGGGCCCTACGAGCAGTACTTC. Residues: CASSYFLAGPYEQYF. This chain uses TRBV6-5 with TRBJ2-7; TRBD2 matches 9 bases. Germline V gene data show CDR1 as MNHEY and CDR2 as SVGAGI. The J segment lost 2 bases and the V segment lost 1 base, leaving 3 bases of the junction unmatched. The CDR3 runs to 15 residues.

The chain joins TRBV27 to TRBJ1-2; 7 bases agree with TRBD1. The V and J ends lost 8 bases and 8 bases, in that order; junction bases with no gene match: 11. Per germline, CDR1 MNHEY and CDR2 SMNVEV (reference sequence). The CDR3 contains 13 residues. The CDR3 region is CASFNTRGHGYTF. The CDR3 DNA reads TGTGCCAGCTTTAACACGAGGGGGCACGGCTACACCTTC.

The chain employs TRBV5-1 and TRBJ2-3; D perhaps matches TRBD2 (6 bases). This CDR3 has 14 residues. CDR1 and CDR2 (germline): SGHRS, YFSETQ. V was trimmed by 6 bases and J by 3 bases, leaving 14 bases between them. This CDR3 is CASKGDFGTDTQYF. CDR3 bases: TGCGCCAGCAAAGGGGACTTCGGGACAGATACGCAGTATTTT.

The chain carries TRBV30 and TRBJ1-2, with D unresolved. The CDR3 has 12 residues. V was clipped by 2 bases and J by 7 bases, with 11 bases between them. Per germline, CDR1 GTSNPN and CDR2 SVGIG (reference sequence). The CDR3 DNA is TGTGCCTGGAGTCTTACCCAGTTTGGCTACACCTTC. The encoded protein is CAWSLTQFGYTF.

V usage is TRBV7-9 and J usage is TRBJ2-1; 10 bases align to TRBD2. The germline V gene has CDR1 SEHNR and CDR2 FQNEAQ (reference sequence). The J segment lost 4 bases and the V segment lost 1 base, leaving 7 bases of the junction unmatched. This CDR3 contains 17 residues. CDR3 DNA: TGTGCCAGCAGCTTAGGGAGCGGGGGGGCGGGGTACAATGAGCAGTTCTTC. It encodes CASSLGSGGAGYNEQFF.

The chain employs TRBV25-1 and TRBJ2-7; 13 bases align to TRBD2. Germline values: CDR1 MGHDK, CDR2 SYGVNS. V shed 7 bases, J shed 6 bases, and the junction held 6 bases outside the gene matches. The CDR3 is made up of 14 amino acids. The CDR3 DNA reads as TGTGCCAGCACTGGACTAGCGGGAGACGGCGAGCAGTACTTC. Translating gives CASTGLAGDGEQYF.

The gene calls are TRBV29-1 and TRBJ2-7; D is possibly TRBD2 (5 bases). The ends were cut back, 0 bases at V and 3 bases at J, with 9 bases in the middle. CDR3 length: 13 amino acids. Per the germline V gene, CDR1 is SQVTM and CDR2 is ANQGSEA. CDR3: CSVEDKADYEQYF. CDR3 DNA: TGCAGCGTTGAAGATAAAGCGGACTACGAGCAGTACTTC.